In its sample, the clone carrying this TCR beta chain was seen once. Antigen specificity is unknown. These data originate in a study of T cell responses to AZD1222 COVID-19 vaccine. Study-wide background: The study pooled second doses at about 4 or about 12 weeks. The study, taken as a whole, reports: Vaccine-associated CD4 TCRs ranged over spike, dominating at 160-218 and 743-854. Repertoire sampling happened only post peak T cell response.

Sequencing was performed with immunoSEQ multiplex PCR; in TCRdb, only in-frame clones are kept and a portion is missing. The sample consists of about 150,000 clones, about 90% of them appearing once. The sample here was peripheral blood, taken on day 0 of AZD1222 vaccination. The origin of this receptor is an adult in good health.

As DNA, the CDR3 is TGTGCCAGCAGCTTAGATGGGGGAGCGATACCCTACGAGCAGTACTTC. Protein: CASSLDGGAIPYEQYF. The chain carries TRBV7-6 and TRBJ2-7, with D perhaps TRBD1 or TRBD2 (5 bases each). The CDR3 extends over 16 amino acids. Germline V lookup: CDR1 SGHVS, CDR2 FNYEAQ. V dropped 1 base and J dropped 2 bases, with 15 bases sitting between them.